What follows describes a single TCR beta chain. What it binds is unknown. Carried by the TCR beta cDNA libraries were unique molecular identifiers. TCRdb reprocessed the PCR reads with MiXCR, giving one entry per CDR3 protein. The table includes about 540,000 distinct CDR3 sequences, around a third detected once. The data originate from a study of post-analysis software for immune sequencing data. Study outcomes and limitations: In patients, roughly 5 TRBV segments were more frequent than in controls, with TRBV5-6, TRBV5-1 and TRBV20-1 among them.

CDR3 length: 15 amino acids. V was pared by 3 bases and J by 1 base, with 12 bases between. The receptor was isolated from a girl aged 2 to 17 with multiple sclerosis. Input material: blood. The chain uses TRBV12-3 or TRBV12-4 and TRBJ1-1, with D possibly being TRBD1 (5 bases). CDR3 nucleotides: TGTGCCAGCAGTTTGTACGGCAGGGAGAACACTGAAGCTTTCTTT. Translated: CASSLYGRENTEAFF.